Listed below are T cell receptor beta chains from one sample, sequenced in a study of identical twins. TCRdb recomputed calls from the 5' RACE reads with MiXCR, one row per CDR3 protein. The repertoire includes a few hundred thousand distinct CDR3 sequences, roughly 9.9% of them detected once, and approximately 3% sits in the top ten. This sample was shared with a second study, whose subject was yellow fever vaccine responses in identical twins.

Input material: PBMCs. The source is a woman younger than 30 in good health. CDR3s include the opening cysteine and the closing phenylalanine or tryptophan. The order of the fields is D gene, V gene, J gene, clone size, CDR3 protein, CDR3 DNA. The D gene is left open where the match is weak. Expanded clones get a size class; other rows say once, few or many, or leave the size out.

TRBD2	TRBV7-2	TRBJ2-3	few	CASRGLAGGLDEDTQYF	TGTGCCAGCAGAGGACTAGCGGGAGGGCTTGATGAAGATACGCAGTATTTT
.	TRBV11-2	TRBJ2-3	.	CASSSSFGGDTQYF	TGTGCCAGCAGCTCGTCCTTCGGGGGAGATACGCAGTATTTT
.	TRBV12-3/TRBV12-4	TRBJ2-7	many	CASSFLSGRSYEQYF	TGTGCCAGCAGTTTTTTGTCAGGGAGATCCTACGAGCAGTACTTC
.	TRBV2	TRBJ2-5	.	CASARDNQETQYF	TGTGCCAGCGCCCGGGACAACCAAGAGACCCAGTACTTC
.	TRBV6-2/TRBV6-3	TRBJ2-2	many	CASSLIGQFFTGELFF	TGTGCCAGCAGCTTAATCGGACAGTTCTTCACCGGGGAGCTGTTTTTT
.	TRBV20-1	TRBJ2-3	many	CSARDVATSTDTQYF	TGCAGTGCTAGAGATGTGGCTACTAGCACAGATACGCAGTATTTT
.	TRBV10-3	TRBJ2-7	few	CAISEPPSEQYF	TGTGCCATCAGTGAGCCCCCCTCCGAGCAGTACTTC
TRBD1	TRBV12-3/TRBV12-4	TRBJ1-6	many	CASADREGSPLHF	TGTGCCAGCGCCGACAGGGAGGGTTCACCCCTCCACTTT
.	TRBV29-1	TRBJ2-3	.	CSVLIAGTDTQYF	TGCAGCGTGTTAATAGCGGGCACAGATACGCAGTATTTT
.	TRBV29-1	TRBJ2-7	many	CSVEDLDVDEQYF	TGCAGCGTTGAGGACTTGGATGTGGACGAGCAGTACTTC
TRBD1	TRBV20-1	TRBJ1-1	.	CSAPRDRVPEAFF	TGCAGTGCCCCGCGGGACAGGGTGCCTGAAGCTTTCTTT
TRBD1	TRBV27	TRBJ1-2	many	CASSSGTGYYGYTF	TGTGCCAGCAGTTCCGGGACAGGGTACTATGGCTACACCTTC
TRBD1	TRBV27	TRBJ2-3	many	CASSYQGASEADTQYF	TGTGCCAGCAGCTACCAGGGGGCTTCCGAGGCAGATACGCAGTATTTT
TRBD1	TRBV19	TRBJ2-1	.	CASSIEDRGTYNEQFF	TGTGCCAGTAGTATAGAGGACAGGGGGACCTACAATGAGCAGTTCTTC
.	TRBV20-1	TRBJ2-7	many	CSARDLSYEQYF	TGCAGCGCCCGGGACCTGTCCTACGAGCAGTACTTC
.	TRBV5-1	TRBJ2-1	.	CASSLGGGGDEQFF	TGCGCCAGCAGCTTGGGGGGTGGGGGAGATGAGCAGTTCTTC
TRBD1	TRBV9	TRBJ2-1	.	CASSGRDRDSYNEQFF	TGTGCCAGCAGCGGCCGGGACAGGGACTCCTACAATGAGCAGTTCTTC
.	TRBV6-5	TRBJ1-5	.	CASSYSEGLNQPQHF	TGTGCCAGCAGTTACTCGGAGGGCCTCAATCAGCCCCAGCATTTT
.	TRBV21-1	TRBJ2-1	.	CASTPYPLAGYNEQFF	TGTGCCAGCACCCCATACCCGCTAGCGGGCTACAATGAGCAGTTCTTC
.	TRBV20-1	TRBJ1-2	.	CSAKRHEDYGYTF	TGCAGTGCTAAACGTCACGAAGACTATGGCTACACCTTC
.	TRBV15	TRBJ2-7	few	CATSREVGPPSYEQYF	TGTGCCACCAGCAGAGAGGTGGGACCGCCCTCTTACGAGCAGTACTTC
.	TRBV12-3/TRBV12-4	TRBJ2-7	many	CASSFFGDHYEQYF	TGTGCCAGCAGTTTTTTTGGGGACCACTACGAGCAGTACTTC
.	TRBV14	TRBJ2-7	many	CASSQPQLQQYF	TGTGCCAGCAGCCAACCCCAACTCCAGCAGTACTTC
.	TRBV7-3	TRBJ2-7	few	CASSRGPEYEQYF	TGTGCCAGCAGCCGCGGTCCGGAGTACGAGCAGTACTTC
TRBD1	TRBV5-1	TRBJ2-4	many	CASSSTGTVDLLAKNIQYF	TGCGCCAGCAGCTCCACCGGGACAGTGGATTTACTAGCCAAAAACATTCAGTACTTC
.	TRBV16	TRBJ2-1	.	CASSQAERNEQFF	TGTGCCAGCAGCCAAGCCGAGCGCAATGAGCAGTTCTTC
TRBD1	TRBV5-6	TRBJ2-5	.	CASSTGQGHYLETQYF	TGTGCCAGCAGCACCGGACAGGGGCATTACTTGGAGACCCAGTACTTC
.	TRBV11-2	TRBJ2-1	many	CASSTGQEGQFF	TGTGCCAGCAGCACTGGACAGGAGGGGCAGTTCTTC
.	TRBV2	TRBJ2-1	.	CASSELRTTLGAEQFF	TGTGCCAGCAGTGAACTCAGGACAACTTTGGGAGCTGAGCAGTTCTTC
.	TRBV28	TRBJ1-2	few	CASSRSDGDYGYTF	TGTGCCAGCAGTCGGTCAGACGGGGACTATGGCTACACCTTC
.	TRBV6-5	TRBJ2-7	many	CASSYFGSPPYEQYF	TGTGCCAGCAGTTACTTTGGCTCTCCCCCCTACGAGCAGTACTTC
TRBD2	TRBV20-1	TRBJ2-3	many	CSARAGLGGTDTQYF	TGCAGTGCTAGAGCCGGACTAGGGGGCACAGATACGCAGTATTTT
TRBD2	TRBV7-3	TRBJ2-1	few	CASSLTAGGNNEQFF	TGTGCCAGCAGCTTAACAGCGGGGGGCAACAATGAGCAGTTCTTC
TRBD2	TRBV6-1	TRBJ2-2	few	CASSEWEGQTGELFF	TGTGCCAGCAGTGAATGGGAGGGTCAAACCGGGGAGCTGTTTTTT
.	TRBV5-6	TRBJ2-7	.	CAISVGLSSYELYF	TGTGCCATCAGCGTCGGGCTCAGCTCCTACGAACTGTACTTC
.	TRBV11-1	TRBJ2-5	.	CASSQDRAGSGGRETQYF	TGTGCCAGCAGCCAAGATCGGGCTGGTTCCGGGGGCCGGGAGACCCAGTACTTC
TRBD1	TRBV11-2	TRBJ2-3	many	CASSLDRAGDTQYF	TGTGCCAGCAGCCTCGACAGGGCAGGGGATACGCAGTATTTT
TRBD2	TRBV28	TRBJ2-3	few	CASSSAGGPDTQYF	TGTGCCAGCAGTTCTGCGGGAGGCCCAGATACGCAGTATTTT
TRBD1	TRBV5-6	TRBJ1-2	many	CASRTRDRGLLGGYTF	TGTGCCAGCAGAACCCGGGACAGGGGGCTTTTGGGTGGCTACACCTTC
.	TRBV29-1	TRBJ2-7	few	CSVRRQGGWEQYF	TGCAGCGTACGTCGACAGGGAGGTTGGGAGCAGTACTTC
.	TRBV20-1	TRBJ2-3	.	CSSSQRTDTQYF	TGCAGTAGTTCACAGCGCACAGATACGCAGTATTTT
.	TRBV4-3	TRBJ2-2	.	CASSPYLSTGELFF	TGCGCCAGCAGCCCCTATTTAAGCACCGGGGAGCTGTTTTTT
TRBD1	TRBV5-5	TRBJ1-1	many	CASSGGQGWTEAFF	TGTGCCAGCAGCGGCGGACAGGGGTGGACTGAAGCTTTCTTT
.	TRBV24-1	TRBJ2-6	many	CATSAHRAGSSGANVLTF	TGTGCCACCAGTGCTCATAGGGCAGGGAGCTCTGGGGCCAACGTCCTGACTTTC
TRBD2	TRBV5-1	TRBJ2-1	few	CASSSNNIAGAYNEQFF	TGCGCCAGCAGCTCAAACAACATAGCGGGAGCTTACAATGAGCAGTTCTTC
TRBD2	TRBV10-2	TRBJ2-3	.	CASREGLGLAGGRNTQYF	TGCGCCAGCAGGGAAGGGCTGGGACTAGCGGGAGGGAGGAATACGCAGTATTTT
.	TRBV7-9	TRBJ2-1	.	CASSPLGGGMSNEQFF	TGTGCCAGCAGCCCGCTCGGAGGCGGTATGTCCAATGAGCAGTTCTTC
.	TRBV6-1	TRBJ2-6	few	CASSPRLEDYSSGANVLTF	TGTGCCAGCAGCCCTCGATTAGAGGACTACTCCTCTGGGGCCAACGTCCTGACTTTC
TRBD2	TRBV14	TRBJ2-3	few	CASSHLLTSGSTDTQYF	TGTGCCAGCAGCCACCTTCTCACTAGCGGGAGTACAGATACGCAGTATTTT
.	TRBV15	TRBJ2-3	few	CATSRPKAGPSTDTQYF	TGTGCCACCAGCAGACCCAAAGCGGGCCCTAGCACAGATACGCAGTATTTT
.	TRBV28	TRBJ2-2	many	CASSFRGTGELFF	TGTGCCAGCAGTTTCCGGGGAACCGGGGAGCTGTTTTTT
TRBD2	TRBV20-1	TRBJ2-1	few	CSARVAGGLSEQFF	TGCAGTGCTAGAGTAGCGGGGGGGCTTAGTGAGCAGTTCTTC
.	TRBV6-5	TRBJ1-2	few	CASSYSRAFNYGYTF	TGTGCCAGCAGTTACTCGAGGGCGTTTAACTATGGCTACACCTTC
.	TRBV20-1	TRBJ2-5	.	CSATIEAGLRTQYF	TGCAGTGCTACCATAGAGGCAGGGTTGAGGACCCAGTACTTC
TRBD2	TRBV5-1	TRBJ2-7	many	CASSGPGTSGYEQYF	TGCGCCAGCAGCGGCCCCGGGACTAGCGGCTACGAGCAGTACTTC
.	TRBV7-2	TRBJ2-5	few	CASSPILDQETQYF	TGTGCCAGCAGCCCAATACTAGACCAAGAGACCCAGTACTTC
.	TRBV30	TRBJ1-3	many	CAWGLRRDTIYF	TGTGCCTGGGGACTTCGTCGAGACACCATATATTTT